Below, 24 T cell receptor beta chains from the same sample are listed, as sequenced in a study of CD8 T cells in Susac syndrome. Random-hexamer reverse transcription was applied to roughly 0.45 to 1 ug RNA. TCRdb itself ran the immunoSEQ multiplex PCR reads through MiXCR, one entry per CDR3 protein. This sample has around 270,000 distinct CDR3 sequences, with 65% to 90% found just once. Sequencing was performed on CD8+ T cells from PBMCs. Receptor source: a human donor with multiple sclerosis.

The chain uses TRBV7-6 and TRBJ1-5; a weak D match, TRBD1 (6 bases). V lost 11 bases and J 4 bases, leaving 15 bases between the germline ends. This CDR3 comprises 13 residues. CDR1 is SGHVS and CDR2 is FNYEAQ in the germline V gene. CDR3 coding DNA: TGTGCCCCCAGGGGATGTGGGAATCAGCCCCAGCATTTT. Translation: CAPRGCGNQPQHF.

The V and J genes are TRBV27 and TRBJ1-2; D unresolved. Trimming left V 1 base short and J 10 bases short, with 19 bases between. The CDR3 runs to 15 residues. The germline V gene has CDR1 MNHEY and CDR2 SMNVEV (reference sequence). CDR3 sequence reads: CASSLLGGVESDYTF. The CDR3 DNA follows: TGTGCCAGCAGTTTATTAGGAGGAGTCGAGTCCGACTACACCTTC.

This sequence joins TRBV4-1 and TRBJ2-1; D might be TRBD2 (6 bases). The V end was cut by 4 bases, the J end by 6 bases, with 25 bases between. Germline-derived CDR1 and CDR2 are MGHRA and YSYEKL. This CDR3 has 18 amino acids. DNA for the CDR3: TGCGCCAGCAGCCGCATTCCCCCGGGACTCATACCACCCAATGAGCAGTTCTTC. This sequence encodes CASSRIPPGLIPPNEQFF.

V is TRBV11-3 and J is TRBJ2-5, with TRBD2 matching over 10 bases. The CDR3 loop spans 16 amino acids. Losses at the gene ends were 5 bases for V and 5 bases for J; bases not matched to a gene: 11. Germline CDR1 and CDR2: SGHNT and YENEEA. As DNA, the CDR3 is TGTGCCAGCAGCCCTCTTATAGCGGGAGGAGTCGAGACCCAGTACTTC. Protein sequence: CASSPLIAGGVETQYF.

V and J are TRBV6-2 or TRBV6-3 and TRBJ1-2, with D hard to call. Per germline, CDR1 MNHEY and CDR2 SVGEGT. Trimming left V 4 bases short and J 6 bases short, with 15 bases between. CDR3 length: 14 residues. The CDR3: CASSSGSRINGYTF. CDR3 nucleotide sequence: TGTGCCAGCAGTTCCGGGAGCAGGATTAATGGCTACACCTTC.

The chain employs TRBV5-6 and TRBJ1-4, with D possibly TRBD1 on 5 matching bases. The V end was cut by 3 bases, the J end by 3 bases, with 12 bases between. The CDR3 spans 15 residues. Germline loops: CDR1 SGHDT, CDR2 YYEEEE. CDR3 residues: CASSSPTGPNEKLFF. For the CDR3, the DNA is TGTGCCAGCAGCTCACCGACGGGACCTAATGAAAAACTGTTTTTT.

The DNA for the CDR3 is TGTGCCAGCGAGCGCTCCCCCTTAGGGGAGACCCAGTACTTC. It yields the protein CASERSPLGETQYF. The chain couples TRBV11-2 to TRBJ2-5; unclear D gene. The CDR3 spans 14 residues. Germline V lookup: CDR1 SGHAT, CDR2 FQNNGV. Deletions cut 8 bases from V and 5 bases from J, with 18 bases between.

The CDR3 is CASSLVGGVEQYF. CDR3 coding DNA: TGTGCCAGCAGCTTAGTCGGCGGCGTGGAGCAGTACTTC. V gene TRBV7-9 combines with J gene TRBJ2-7; no reliable D call. The CDR3 covers 13 residues. Germline V lookup: CDR1 SEHNR, CDR2 FQNEAQ (reference sequence). V was pared by 1 base and J by 7 bases, with 11 bases between.

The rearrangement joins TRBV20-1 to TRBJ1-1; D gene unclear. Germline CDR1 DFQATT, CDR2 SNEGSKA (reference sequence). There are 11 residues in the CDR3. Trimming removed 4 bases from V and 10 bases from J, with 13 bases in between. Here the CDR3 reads CSAKPRARAFF. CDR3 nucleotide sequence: TGCAGTGCTAAGCCCCGGGCCCGAGCTTTCTTT.

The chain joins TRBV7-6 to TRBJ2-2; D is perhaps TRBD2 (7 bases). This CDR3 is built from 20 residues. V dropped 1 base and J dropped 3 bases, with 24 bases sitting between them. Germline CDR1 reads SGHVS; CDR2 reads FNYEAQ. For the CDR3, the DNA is TGTGCCAGCAGCTTAGACAGGGAGGGTTACAGCGGGACCTACACCGGGGAGCTGTTTTTT. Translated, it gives CASSLDREGYSGTYTGELFF. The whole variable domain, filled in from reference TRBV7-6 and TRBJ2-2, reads GAGVSQSPRYKVTKRGQDVALRCDPISGHVSLYWYRQALGQGPEFLTYFNYEAQQDKSGLPNDRFSAERPEGSISTLTIQRTEQRDSAMYRCASSLDREGYSGTYTGELFFGEGSRLTVL.

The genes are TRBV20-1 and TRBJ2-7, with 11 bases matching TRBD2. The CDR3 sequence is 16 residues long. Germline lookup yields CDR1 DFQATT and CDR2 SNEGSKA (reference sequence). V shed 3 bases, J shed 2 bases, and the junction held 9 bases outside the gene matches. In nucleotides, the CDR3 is TGCAGTGCTAGTGGTGTAATAGCGGGGGGGCCCTACGAGCAGTACTTC. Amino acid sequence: CSASGVIAGGPYEQYF.

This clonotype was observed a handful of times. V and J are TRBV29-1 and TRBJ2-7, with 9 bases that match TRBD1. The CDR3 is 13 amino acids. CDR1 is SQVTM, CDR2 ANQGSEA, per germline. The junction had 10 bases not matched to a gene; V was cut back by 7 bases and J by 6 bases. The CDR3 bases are TGCAGCGGGCGCTCCGGGACAGGGATCGAGCAGTACTTC. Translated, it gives CSGRSGTGIEQYF.

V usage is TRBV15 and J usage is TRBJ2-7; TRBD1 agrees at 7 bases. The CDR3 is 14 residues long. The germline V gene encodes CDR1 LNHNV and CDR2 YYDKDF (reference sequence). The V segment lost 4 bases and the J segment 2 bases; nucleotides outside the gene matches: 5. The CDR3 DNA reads TGTGCCACCAGCACAGGGGGACATCCCTACGAGCAGTACTTC. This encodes CATSTGGHPYEQYF.

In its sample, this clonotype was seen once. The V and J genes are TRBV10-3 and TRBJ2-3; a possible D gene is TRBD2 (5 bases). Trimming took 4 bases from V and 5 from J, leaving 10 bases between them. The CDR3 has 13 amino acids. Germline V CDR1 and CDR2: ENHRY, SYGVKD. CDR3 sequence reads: CAISGRYGDTQYF. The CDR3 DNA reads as TGTGCCATCAGTGGGAGGTACGGAGATACGCAGTATTTT.

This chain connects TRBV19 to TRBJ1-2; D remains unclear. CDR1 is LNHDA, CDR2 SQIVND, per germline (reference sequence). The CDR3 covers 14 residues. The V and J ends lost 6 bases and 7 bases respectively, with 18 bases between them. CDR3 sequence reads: CASRSPAWGGGYTF. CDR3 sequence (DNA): TGTGCCAGTAGGTCGCCGGCATGGGGTGGTGGCTACACCTTC.

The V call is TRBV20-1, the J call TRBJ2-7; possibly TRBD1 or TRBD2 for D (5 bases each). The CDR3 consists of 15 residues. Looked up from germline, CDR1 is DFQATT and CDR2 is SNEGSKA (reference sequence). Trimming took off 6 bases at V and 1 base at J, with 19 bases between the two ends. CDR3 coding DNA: TGCAGTGCCCCCACCCAAATATGGGGGTCCTACGAGCAGTACTTC. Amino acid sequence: CSAPTQIWGSYEQYF.

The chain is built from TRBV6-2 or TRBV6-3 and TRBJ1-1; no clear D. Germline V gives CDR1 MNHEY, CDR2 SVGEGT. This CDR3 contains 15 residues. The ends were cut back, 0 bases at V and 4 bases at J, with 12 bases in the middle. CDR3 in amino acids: CASSYSTGLRTEAFF. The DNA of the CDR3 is TGTGCCAGCAGTTACTCGACGGGTTTGCGCACTGAAGCTTTCTTT.

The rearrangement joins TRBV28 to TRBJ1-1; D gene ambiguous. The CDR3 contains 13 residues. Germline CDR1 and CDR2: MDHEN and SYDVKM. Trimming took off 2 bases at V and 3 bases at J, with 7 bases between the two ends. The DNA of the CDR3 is TGTGCCAGCAGTTTAGTCATGGACACTGAAGCTTTCTTT. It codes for CASSLVMDTEAFF.

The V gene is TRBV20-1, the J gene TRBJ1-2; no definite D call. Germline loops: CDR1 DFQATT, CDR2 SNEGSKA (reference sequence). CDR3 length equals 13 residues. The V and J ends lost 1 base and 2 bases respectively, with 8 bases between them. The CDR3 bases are TGCAGTGCTAGAGTAGCACAGAACTATGGCTACACCTTC. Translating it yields CSARVAQNYGYTF.

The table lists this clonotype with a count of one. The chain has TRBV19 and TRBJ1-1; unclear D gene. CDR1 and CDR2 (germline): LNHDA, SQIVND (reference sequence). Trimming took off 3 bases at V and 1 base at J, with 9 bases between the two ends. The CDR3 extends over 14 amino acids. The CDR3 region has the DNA TGTGCCAGTAGTATCTACATTGGGAACACTGAAGCTTTCTTT. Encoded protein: CASSIYIGNTEAFF.

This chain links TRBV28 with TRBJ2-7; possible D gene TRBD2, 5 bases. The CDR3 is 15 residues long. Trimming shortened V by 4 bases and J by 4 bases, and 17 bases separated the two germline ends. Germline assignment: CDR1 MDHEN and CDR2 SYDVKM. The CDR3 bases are TGTGCCAGCAGTTCCTACAAAGGACGGACTTACGAGCAGTACTTC. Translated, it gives CASSSYKGRTYEQYF.

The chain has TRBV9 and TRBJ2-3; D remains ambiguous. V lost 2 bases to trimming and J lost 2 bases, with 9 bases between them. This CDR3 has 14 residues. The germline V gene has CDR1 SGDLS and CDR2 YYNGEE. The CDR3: CASSVSRPTDTQYF. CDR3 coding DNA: TGTGCCAGCAGCGTTAGCAGGCCCACAGATACGCAGTATTTT.

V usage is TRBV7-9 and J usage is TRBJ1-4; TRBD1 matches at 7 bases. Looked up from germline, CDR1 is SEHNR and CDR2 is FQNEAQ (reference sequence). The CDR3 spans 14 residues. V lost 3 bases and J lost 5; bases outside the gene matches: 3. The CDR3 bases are TGTGCCAGCAGCTTGGGACAGCAAAATGAAAAACTGTTTTTT. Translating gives CASSLGQQNEKLFF.

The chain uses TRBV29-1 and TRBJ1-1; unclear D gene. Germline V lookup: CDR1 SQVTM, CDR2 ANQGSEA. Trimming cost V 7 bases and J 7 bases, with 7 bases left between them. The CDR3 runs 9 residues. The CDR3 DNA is TGCAGCGAAGGGAATGAAGCTTTCTTT. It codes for CSEGNEAFF.